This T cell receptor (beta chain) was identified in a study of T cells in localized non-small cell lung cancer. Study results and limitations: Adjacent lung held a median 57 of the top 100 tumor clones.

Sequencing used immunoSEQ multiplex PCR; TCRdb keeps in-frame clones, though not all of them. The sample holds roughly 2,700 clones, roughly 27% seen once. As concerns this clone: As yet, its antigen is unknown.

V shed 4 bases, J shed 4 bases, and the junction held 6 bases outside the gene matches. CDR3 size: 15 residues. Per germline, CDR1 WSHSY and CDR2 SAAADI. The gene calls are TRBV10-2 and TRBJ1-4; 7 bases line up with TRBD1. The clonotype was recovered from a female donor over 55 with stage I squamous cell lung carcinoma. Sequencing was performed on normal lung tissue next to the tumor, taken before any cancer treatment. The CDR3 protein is CASSGGDRYNEKLFF. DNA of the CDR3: TGCGCCAGCAGTGGTGGGGACAGATATAATGAAAAACTGTTTTTT.